This TCR beta chain was identified in a study of blood T cells in healthy people across ages. The use of a sample-barcoded 5' primer and a J-beta primer mix characterized a second PCR of roughly 6 to 11 cycles. A single record per CDR3 protein comes from TCRdb applying MiXCR to the 5' RACE reads. This table holds 1.5 million to 2 million distinct CDR3 sequences, about 28% found once. As to this clonotype: This is likely a read error, given that the CDR3 carries no conserved phenylalanine or tryptophan at its end.

This receptor was taken from a young woman in good health. The sequenced sample consisted of blood.

DNA for the CDR3: TGTGCCAGCAGCTTAGCAGGGGAGACCCAGTACTGC. Translation: CASSLAGETQYC. The chain joins TRBV7-6 to TRBJ2-5; D gene uncertain. Trimming removed 0 bases from V and 5 bases from J, with 4 bases in between. The length of the CDR3 is 12 residues. Germline V CDR1 and CDR2: SGHVS, FNYEAQ.